Listed here are 10 T cell receptor beta chains from one sample, sequenced in a study of blood T cell repertoires in COVID-19. Here immunoSEQ multiplex PCR was the method, and the copy in TCRdb shows in-frame clones only, minus some. The table records 250,000 or so clones, about 82% of them present only once. Sample: peripheral blood. These receptors came from an elderly man with acute or convalescent COVID-19.

J is TRBJ1-1 and V is TRBV9, with 10 positions matching TRBD1. CDR3 length: 15 residues. Trimming removed 3 bases from V and 4 bases from J; junction bases left unmatched: 6. The germline V gene has CDR1 SGDLS and CDR2 YYNGEE. The CDR3 is CASSARQGAGTEAFF. CDR3 in DNA: TGTGCCAGCAGCGCCCGACAGGGGGCAGGCACTGAAGCTTTCTTT. The full variable domain, in which reference TRBV9 and TRBJ1-1 provide the parts outside the CDR3, is DSGVTQTPKHLITATGQRVTLRCSPRSGDLSVYWYQQSLDQGLQFLIQYYNGEERAKGNILERFSAQQFPDLHSELNLSSLELGDSALYFCASSARQGAGTEAFFGQGTRLTVV.

The chain employs TRBV4-2 and TRBJ1-2; no definite D call. CDR1 and CDR2 from the germline V gene are LGHNA and YNFKEQ. Trimming shortened V by 1 base and J by 4 bases, and 4 bases separated the two germline ends. The CDR3 loop spans 12 amino acids. This CDR3 is CASSQASYGYTF. The CDR3 DNA reads as TGTGCCAGCAGCCAAGCCAGCTATGGCTACACCTTC.

This chain joins TRBV9 and TRBJ1-2, with 7 positions matching TRBD1. Germline assignment: CDR1 SGDLS and CDR2 YYNGEE. The CDR3 totals 15 residues. V lost 0 bases, J lost 5 bases, and 7 bases stayed unmatched. CDR3 nucleotides: TGTGCCAGCAGCGTAGAAGGGGGCGCTGGGTATGGCTACACCTTC. Translated: CASSVEGGAGYGYTF.

The chain couples TRBV15 to TRBJ2-5, with 8 positions matching TRBD1. Germline V lookup: CDR1 LNHNV, CDR2 YYDKDF (reference sequence). The CDR3 runs 15 residues. Trimming took 4 bases from V and 1 from J; bases not matched to a gene: 5. This CDR3 is CATSMDRVGQETQYF. CDR3 sequence (DNA): TGTGCCACCAGCATGGACAGGGTGGGCCAAGAGACCCAGTACTTC.

A remark on this clone: One end of the junction is discordant with germline, which a read error may explain. J is TRBJ1-4 and V is TRBV4-3, with D possibly matching TRBD1 (6 bases). Germline V gene sequence: CDR1 LGHNA, CDR2 YSLEER. The CDR3 spans 14 residues. CDR3 nucleotide sequence: TGCGCCAGCAGCAGGGGGAGTGGTAATGAAGAACTGTTTTTT. This gives the protein CASSRGSGNEELFF.

The chain carries TRBV21-1 and TRBJ1-5; the listed D gene, TRBD1, was not tested against the DNA. TRBV21-1 is reported as a pseudogene. The CDR3 is 15 amino acids. CDR3 in DNA: TGTGCCAGCAGCAAAAGAGGACAGGGGGAACAGCCCCAGCATTTT. Translation gives CASSKRGQGEQPQHF.

This chain uses TRBV7-9 with TRBJ2-3, with TRBD2 matching over 9 bases. With 2 bases clipped from V and 4 bases from J, the junction kept 7 bases outside the gene matches. Germline assignment: CDR1 SEHNR and CDR2 FQNEAQ (reference sequence). This CDR3 has 16 residues. CDR3 bases: TGTGCCAGCAGCTTATTGGCGGGAGGGCGCGCAGATACGCAGTATTTT. Translating gives CASSLLAGGRADTQYF.

The chain combines TRBV6-4 with TRBJ2-2; TRBD1 aligns across 12 bases. Unmatched junction bases numbered 4, after V lost 8 bases and J lost 6 bases. Looked up from germline, CDR1 is MRHNA and CDR2 is SNTAGT. The CDR3 loop spans 14 amino acids. The CDR3 spells CASRGQGASGELFF. The CDR3 region has the DNA TGTGCCAGCCGGGGACAGGGGGCATCCGGGGAGCTGTTTTTT.

The J gene is TRBJ2-5, the V gene TRBV5-1, with 10 bases lining up with TRBD1. Germline values: CDR1 SGHRS, CDR2 YFSETQ. After removal of 9 bases from V and 2 bases from J, the junction contained 7 bases not matched to a gene. This CDR3 comprises 14 residues. The CDR3, as DNA: TGCGCCACTAGTCCGGGACAGGGGCAAGAGACCCAGTACTTC. Translation gives CATSPGQGQETQYF. The full variable domain, completed using reference TRBV5-1 and TRBJ2-5, is KAGVTQTPRYLIKTRGQQVTLSCSPISGHRSVSWYQQTPGQGLQFLFEYFSETQRNKGNFPGRFSGRQFSNSRSEMNVSTLELGDSALYLCATSPGQGQETQYFGPGTRLLVL.

The chain is built from TRBV7-9 and TRBJ1-1, with D possibly TRBD1 on 6 matching bases. The germline gives CDR1 SEHNR, CDR2 FQNEAQ (reference sequence). V dropped 5 bases and J dropped 0 bases, with 10 bases sitting between them. The CDR3 contains 14 residues. CDR3 loop: CASSPDSMNTEAFF. DNA of the CDR3: TGTGCCAGCAGCCCGGACAGCATGAACACTGAAGCTTTCTTT. Complete variable domain (other parts from reference TRBV7-9 and TRBJ1-1): DTGVSQNPRHKITKRGQNVTFRCDPISEHNRLYWYRQTLGQGPEFLTYFQNEAQLEKSRLLSDRFSAERPKGSFSTLEIQRTEQGDSAMYLCASSPDSMNTEAFFGQGTRLTVV.